This T cell receptor beta chain was retrieved from a study of PD-L1 blockade in urothelial cancer. Study-level findings and limits: Larger 3-week expansion of tumor-associated blood clones was seen in durable-benefit patients.

Sequencing used immunoSEQ multiplex PCR; TCRdb keeps in-frame clones, though not all of them. The sample contains roughly 55,000 clones, around 84% of which appear only once. Time point noted: pretreatment peripheral blood. Concerning this clone: Its antigen is as yet unknown.

This sample comprised PBMCs, obtained around atezolizumab (anti-PD-L1) treatment. The clonotype comes from a man in his 60s with urothelial cancer.

The DNA for the CDR3 is TGCGCCAGCACCCCGGGACTATTGTTAACCTATGGCTACACCTTC. Its protein is CASTPGLLLTYGYTF. V is TRBV23-1 and J is TRBJ1-2, with D maybe TRBD1 (5 bases). TRBV23-1 has ORF status, its function being uncertain. V shed 7 bases and J shed 4 bases, with 19 bases lying between them. The CDR3 consists of 15 residues.